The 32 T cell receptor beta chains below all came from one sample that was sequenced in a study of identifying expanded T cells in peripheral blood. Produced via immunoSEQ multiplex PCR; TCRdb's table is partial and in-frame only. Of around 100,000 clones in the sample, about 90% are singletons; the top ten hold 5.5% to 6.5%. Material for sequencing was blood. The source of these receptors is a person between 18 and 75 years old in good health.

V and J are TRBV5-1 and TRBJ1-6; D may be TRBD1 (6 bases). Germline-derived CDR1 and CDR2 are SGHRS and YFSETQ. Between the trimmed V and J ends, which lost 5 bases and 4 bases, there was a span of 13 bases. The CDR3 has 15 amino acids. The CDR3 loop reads CASRRGQNYNSPLHF. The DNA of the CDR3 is TGCGCCAGCAGAAGAGGACAGAATTATAATTCACCCCTCCACTTT.

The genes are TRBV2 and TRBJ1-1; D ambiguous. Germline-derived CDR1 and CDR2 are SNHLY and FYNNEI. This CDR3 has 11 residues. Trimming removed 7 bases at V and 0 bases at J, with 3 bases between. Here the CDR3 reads CASNLNTEAFF. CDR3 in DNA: TGTGCCAGCAACCTGAACACTGAAGCTTTCTTT.

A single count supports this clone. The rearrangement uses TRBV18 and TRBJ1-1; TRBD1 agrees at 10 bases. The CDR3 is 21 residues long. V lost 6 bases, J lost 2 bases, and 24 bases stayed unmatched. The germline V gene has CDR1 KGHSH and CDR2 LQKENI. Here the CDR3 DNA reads TGTGCCAGCTCGCCATTTCAACGGGGTATCGGGGACAGGGGAGGCAACACTGAAGCTTTCTTT. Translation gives CASSPFQRGIGDRGGNTEAFF.

The chain's CDR3 is CASSVGAGVYNEQFF. The DNA of the CDR3 is TGTGCCAGCAGCGTGGGAGCGGGAGTCTACAATGAGCAGTTCTTC. V gene TRBV9 combines with J gene TRBJ2-1, with 8 nucleotides matching TRBD2. Trimming cost V 2 bases and J 3 bases; bases outside gene matches: 4. From germline, CDR1 is SGDLS and CDR2 YYNGEE. The CDR3 length is 15 residues.

The CDR3 nucleotides read TGTGCCAGCAGCCAAGTCTTCGGGACAGGGAGCACAGATACGCAGTATTTT. Encoded protein: CASSQVFGTGSTDTQYF. The chain couples TRBV14 to TRBJ2-3; 9 positions match TRBD1. The CDR3 is made up of 17 amino acids. Trimming at V came to 1 base and at J to 0 bases, leaving 5 bases not matched to a gene. CDR1 is SGHDN, CDR2 FVKESK, per germline. Filled out from reference TRBV14 and TRBJ2-3, the complete variable domain reads EAGVTQFPSHSVIEKGQTVTLRCDPISGHDNLYWYRRVMGKEIKFLLHFVKESKQDESGMPNNRFLAERTGGTYSTLKVQPAELEDSGVYFCASSQVFGTGSTDTQYFGPGTRLTVL.

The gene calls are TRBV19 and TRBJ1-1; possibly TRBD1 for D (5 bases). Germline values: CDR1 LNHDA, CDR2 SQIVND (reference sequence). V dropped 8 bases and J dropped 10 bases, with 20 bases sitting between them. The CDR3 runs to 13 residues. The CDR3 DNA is TGTGCCAGTGGACATCGGGGAGAGTGGCGAGCTTTCTTT. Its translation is CASGHRGEWRAFF.

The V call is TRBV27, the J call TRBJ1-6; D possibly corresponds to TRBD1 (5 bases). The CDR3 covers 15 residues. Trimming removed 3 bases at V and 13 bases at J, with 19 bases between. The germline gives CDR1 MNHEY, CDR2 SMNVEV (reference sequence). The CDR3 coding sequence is TGTGCCAGCAGTTTCGGGCAAGGGGATGAAAGTCCCCTCCACTTT. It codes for CASSFGQGDESPLHF.

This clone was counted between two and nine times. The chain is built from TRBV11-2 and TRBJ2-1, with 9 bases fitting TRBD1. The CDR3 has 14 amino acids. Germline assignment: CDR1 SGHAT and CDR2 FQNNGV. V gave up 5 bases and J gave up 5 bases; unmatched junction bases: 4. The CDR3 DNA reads TGTGCCAGCAGCGTTGACAGGGGGAACAATGAGCAGTTCTTC. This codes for CASSVDRGNNEQFF.

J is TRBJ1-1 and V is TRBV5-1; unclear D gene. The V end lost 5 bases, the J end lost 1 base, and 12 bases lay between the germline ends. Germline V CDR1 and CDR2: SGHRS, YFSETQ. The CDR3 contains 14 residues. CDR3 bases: TGCGCCAGCAGTCTCGGTGAATGGAACACTGAAGCTTTCTTT. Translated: CASSLGEWNTEAFF.

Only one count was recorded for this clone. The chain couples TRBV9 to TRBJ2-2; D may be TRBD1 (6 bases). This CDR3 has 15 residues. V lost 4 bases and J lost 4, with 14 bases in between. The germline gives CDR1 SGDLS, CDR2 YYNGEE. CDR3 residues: CASSISGVITGELFF. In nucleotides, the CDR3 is TGTGCCAGCAGCATATCAGGGGTTATCACCGGGGAGCTGTTTTTT.

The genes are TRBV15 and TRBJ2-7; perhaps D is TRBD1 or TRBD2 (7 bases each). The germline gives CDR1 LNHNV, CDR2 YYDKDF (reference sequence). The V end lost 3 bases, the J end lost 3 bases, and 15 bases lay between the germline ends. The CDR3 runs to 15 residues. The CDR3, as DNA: TGTGCCACCAGCAGGGGGGGGAACAGGGGCTACGAGCAGTACTTC. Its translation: CATSRGGNRGYEQYF.

The CDR3 DNA follows: TGTGCCAGCACCGCAGGGGGGGATGAAGCTTTCTTT. Translation: CASTAGGDEAFF. The J gene is TRBJ1-1, the V gene TRBV25-1; TRBD1 aligns across 7 bases. Germline CDR1 reads MGHDK; CDR2 reads SYGVNS. This CDR3 spans 12 amino acids. V lost 7 bases and J lost 7; bases outside the gene matches: 6.

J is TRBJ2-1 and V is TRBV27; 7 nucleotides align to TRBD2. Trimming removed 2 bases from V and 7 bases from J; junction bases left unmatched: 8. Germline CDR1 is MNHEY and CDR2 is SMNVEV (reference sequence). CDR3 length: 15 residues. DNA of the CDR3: TGTGCCAGCAGTTTACGACTAGCTGCCCAGAATGAGCAGTTCTTC. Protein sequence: CASSLRLAAQNEQFF.

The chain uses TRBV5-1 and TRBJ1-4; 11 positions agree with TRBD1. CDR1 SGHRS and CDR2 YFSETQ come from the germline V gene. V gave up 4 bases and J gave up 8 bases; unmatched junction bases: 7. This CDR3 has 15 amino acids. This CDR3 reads CASSLRTGGNEKLFF. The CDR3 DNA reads TGCGCCAGCAGCCTCCGGACAGGGGGCAACGAAAAACTGTTTTTT.

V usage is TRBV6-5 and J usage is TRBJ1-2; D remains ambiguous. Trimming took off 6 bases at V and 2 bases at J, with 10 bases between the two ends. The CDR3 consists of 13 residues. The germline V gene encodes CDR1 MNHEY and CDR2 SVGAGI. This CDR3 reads CASRRTDNYGYTF. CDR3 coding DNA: TGTGCCAGCAGACGTACCGACAACTATGGCTACACCTTC.

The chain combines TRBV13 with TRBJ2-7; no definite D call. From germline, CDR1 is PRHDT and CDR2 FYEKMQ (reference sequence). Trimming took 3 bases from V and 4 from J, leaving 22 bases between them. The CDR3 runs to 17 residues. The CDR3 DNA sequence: TGTGCCAGCAGCTTGGTCAAGACGGGCCGCCAGGCGTACGAGCAGTACTTC. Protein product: CASSLVKTGRQAYEQYF.

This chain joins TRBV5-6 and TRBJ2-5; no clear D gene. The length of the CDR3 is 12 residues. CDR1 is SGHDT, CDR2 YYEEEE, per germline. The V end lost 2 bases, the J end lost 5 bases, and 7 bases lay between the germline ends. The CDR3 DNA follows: TGTGCCAGCAGCTTTAATATGGAGACCCAGTACTTC. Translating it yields CASSFNMETQYF.

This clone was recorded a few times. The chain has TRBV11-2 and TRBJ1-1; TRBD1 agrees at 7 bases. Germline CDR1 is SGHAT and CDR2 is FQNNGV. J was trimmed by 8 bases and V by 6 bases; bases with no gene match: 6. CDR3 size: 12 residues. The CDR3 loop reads CASSQGDSEAFF. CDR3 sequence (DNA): TGTGCCAGCAGTCAAGGGGACAGCGAAGCTTTCTTT.

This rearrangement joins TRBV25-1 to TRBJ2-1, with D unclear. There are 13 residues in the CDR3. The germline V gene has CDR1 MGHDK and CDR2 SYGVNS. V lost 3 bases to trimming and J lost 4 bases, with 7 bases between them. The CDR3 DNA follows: TGTGCCAGCAGTGAGTTCGGGTACAATGAGCAGTTCTTC. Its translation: CASSEFGYNEQFF.

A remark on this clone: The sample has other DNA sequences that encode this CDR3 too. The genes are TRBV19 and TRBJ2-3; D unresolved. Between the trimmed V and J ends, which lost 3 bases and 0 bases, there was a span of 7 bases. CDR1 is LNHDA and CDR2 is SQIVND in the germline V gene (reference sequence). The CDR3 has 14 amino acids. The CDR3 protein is CASSISGSTDTQYF. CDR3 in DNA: TGTGCCAGTAGTATTTCAGGTAGCACAGATACGCAGTATTTT. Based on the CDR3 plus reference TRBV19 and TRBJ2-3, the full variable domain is DGGITQSPKYLFRKEGQNVTLSCEQNLNHDAMYWYRQDPGQGLRLIYYSQIVNDFQKGDIAEGYSVSREKKESFPLTVTSAQKNPTAFYLCASSISGSTDTQYFGPGTRLTVL.

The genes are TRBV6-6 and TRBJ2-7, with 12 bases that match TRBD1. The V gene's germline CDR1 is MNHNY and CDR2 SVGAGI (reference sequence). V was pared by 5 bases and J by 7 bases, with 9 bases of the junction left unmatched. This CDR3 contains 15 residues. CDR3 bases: TGTGCCAGCAGTAGGCGGGGACAGGGGGCGTGGGAGCAGTACTTC. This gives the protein CASSRRGQGAWEQYF.

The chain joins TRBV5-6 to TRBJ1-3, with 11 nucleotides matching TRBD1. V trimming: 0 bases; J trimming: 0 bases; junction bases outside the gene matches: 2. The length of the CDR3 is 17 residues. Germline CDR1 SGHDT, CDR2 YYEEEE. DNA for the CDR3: TGTGCCAGCAGCTTGGCGGGACAGGGGGACTCTGGAAACACCATATATTTT. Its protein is CASSLAGQGDSGNTIYF.

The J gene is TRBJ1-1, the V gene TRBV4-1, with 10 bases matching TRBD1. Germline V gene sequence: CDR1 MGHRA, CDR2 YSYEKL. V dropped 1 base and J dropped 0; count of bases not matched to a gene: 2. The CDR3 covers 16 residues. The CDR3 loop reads CASSQVDRGLNTEAFF. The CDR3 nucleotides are TGCGCCAGCAGCCAAGTTGACAGGGGGCTGAACACTGAAGCTTTCTTT.

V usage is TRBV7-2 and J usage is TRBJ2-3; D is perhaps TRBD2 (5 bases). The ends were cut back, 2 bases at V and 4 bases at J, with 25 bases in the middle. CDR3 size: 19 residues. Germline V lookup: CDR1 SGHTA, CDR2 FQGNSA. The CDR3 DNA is TGTGCCAGCAGCTTAATCGCCGCGACCCGGGGTAGCACCTCAGATACGCAGTATTTT. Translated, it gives CASSLIAATRGSTSDTQYF.

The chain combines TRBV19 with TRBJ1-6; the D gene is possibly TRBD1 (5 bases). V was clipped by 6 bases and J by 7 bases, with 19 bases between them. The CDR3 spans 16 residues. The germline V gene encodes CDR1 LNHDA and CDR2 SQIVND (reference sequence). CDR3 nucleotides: TGTGCCAGTAGCCTGCTTGGGGGGATGGAGAATTCACCCCTCCACTTT. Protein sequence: CASSLLGGMENSPLHF.

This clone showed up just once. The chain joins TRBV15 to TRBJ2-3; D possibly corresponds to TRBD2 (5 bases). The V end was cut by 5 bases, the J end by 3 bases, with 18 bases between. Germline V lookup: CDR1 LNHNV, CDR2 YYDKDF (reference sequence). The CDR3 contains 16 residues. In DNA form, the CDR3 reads TGTGCCACCAGCTTAATTACCCTGGGGAGTACAGATACGCAGTATTTT. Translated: CATSLITLGSTDTQYF.

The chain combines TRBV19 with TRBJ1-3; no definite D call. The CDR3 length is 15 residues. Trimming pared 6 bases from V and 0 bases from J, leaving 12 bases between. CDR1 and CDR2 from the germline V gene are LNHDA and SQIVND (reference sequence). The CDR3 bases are TGTGCCAGTAGCCCGGTGACCCTCTCTGGAAACACCATATATTTT. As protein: CASSPVTLSGNTIYF.

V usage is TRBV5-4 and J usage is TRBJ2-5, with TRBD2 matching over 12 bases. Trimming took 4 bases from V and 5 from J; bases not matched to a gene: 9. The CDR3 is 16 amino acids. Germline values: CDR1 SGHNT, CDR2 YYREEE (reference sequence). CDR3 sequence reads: CASSPPSGGAGETQYF. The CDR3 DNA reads TGTGCCAGCAGCCCTCCTAGCGGGGGGGCCGGGGAGACCCAGTACTTC. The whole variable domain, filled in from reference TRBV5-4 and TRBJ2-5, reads ETGVTQSPTHLIKTRGQQVTLRCSSQSGHNTVSWYQQALGQGPQFIFQYYREEENGRGNFPPRFSGLQFPNYSSELNVNALELDDSALYLCASSPPSGGAGETQYFGPGTRLLVL.

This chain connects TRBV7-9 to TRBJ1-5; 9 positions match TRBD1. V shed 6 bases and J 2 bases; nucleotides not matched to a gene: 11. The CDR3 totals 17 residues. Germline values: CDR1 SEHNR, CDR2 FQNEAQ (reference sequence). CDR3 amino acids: CASSSGQGSLGNQPQHF. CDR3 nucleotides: TGTGCCAGCAGTTCCGGACAGGGGAGCTTGGGCAATCAGCCCCAGCATTTT.

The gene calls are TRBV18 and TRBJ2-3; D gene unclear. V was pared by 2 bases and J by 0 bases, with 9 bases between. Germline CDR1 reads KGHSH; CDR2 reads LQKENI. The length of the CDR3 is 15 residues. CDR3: CASSPNARSTDTQYF. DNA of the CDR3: TGTGCCAGCTCACCAAACGCTAGGAGCACAGATACGCAGTATTTT.

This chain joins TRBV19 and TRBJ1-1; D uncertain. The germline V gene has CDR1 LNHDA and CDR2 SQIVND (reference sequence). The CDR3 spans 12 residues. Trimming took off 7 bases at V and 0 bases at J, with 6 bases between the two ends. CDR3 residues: CASTGMNTEAFF. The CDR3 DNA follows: TGTGCCAGTACGGGGATGAACACTGAAGCTTTCTTT. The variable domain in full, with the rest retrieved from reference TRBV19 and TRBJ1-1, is DGGITQSPKYLFRKEGQNVTLSCEQNLNHDAMYWYRQDPGQGLRLIYYSQIVNDFQKGDIAEGYSVSREKKESFPLTVTSAQKNPTAFYLCASTGMNTEAFFGQGTRLTVV.

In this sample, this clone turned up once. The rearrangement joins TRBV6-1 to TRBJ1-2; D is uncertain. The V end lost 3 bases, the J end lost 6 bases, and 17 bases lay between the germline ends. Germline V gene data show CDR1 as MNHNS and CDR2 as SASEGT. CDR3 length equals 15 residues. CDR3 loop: CASSDTSTSINGYTF. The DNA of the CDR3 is TGTGCCAGCAGTGATACCTCGACAAGTATCAATGGCTACACCTTC.